This entry concerns a single T cell receptor (beta chain). The target antigen is unknown. This sample was included in a study of T cell responses to AZD1222 COVID-19 vaccine. Regarding the study as a whole: Scientists sampled the repertoires only once the peak T cell response had passed. Clonal diversity may have been underestimated, and the donors were mostly white British, with more females than males.

Using immunoSEQ multiplex PCR, the repertoire was profiled, and TCRdb retains in-frame clones only, with some absent. The data contain over 75,000 clones, roughly 90% of them singletons. Trimming cost V 4 bases and J 3 bases, with 13 bases left between them. CDR1 is SGHDN and CDR2 is FVKESK in the germline V gene. The CDR3 length is 14 residues. This sequence joins TRBV14 and TRBJ2-7; D perhaps matches TRBD2 (7 bases). Sequences were derived from peripheral blood, sampled on day 0 of AZD1222 vaccination. This clonotype was sampled from an adult in good health. CDR3 loop: CASSRERGGYEQYF. The CDR3 DNA follows: TGTGCCAGCAGCCGAGAAAGGGGGGGCTACGAGCAGTACTTC.